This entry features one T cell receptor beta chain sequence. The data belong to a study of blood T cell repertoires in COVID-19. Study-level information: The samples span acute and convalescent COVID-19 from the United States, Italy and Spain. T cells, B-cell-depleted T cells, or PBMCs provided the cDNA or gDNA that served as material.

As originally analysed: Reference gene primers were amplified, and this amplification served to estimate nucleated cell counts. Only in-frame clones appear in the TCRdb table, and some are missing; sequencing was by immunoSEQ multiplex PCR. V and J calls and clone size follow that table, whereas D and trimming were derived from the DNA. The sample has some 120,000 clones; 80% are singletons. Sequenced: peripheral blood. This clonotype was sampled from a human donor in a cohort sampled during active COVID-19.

CDR3 DNA: TGTGCCAGTAGTAACCCGGGACAGGGGAACTATGGCTACACCTTC. Its translation is CASSNPGQGNYGYTF. The V and J genes are TRBV19 and TRBJ1-2; 10 positions agree with TRBD1. The CDR3 has 15 residues. With V trimmed by 4 bases and J by 2 bases, 4 bases remained unmatched. Germline CDR1 is LNHDA and CDR2 is SQIVND (reference sequence).